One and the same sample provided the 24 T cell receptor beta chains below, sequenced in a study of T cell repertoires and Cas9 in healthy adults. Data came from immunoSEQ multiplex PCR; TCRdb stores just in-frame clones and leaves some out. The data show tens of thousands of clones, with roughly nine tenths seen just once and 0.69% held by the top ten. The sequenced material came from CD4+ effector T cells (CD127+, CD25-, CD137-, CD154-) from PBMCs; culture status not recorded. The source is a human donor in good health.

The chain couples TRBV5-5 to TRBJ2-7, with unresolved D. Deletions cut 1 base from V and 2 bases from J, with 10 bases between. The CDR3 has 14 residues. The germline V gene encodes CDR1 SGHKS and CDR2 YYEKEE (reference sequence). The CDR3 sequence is CASSLSGLAYEQYF. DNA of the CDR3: TGTGCCAGCAGCTTGTCTGGGTTAGCCTACGAGCAGTACTTC.

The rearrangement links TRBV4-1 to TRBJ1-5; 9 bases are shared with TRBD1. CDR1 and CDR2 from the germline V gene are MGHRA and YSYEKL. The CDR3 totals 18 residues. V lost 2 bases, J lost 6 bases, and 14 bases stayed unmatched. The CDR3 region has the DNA TGCGCCAGCAGCCAAACGACAGGGGGAGTTGTCGGTGGTCAGCCCCAGCATTTT. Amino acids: CASSQTTGGVVGGQPQHF.

The CDR3 reads CASSYSWGRPDTQYF. In nucleotides, the CDR3 is TGTGCCAGCAGTTACTCCTGGGGGCGCCCAGATACGCAGTATTTT. The V and J genes are TRBV6-5 and TRBJ2-3; D is perhaps TRBD1 (6 bases). V lost 0 bases and J 4 bases, leaving 11 bases between the germline ends. The V gene's germline CDR1 is MNHEY and CDR2 SVGAGI. The CDR3 is made up of 15 amino acids.

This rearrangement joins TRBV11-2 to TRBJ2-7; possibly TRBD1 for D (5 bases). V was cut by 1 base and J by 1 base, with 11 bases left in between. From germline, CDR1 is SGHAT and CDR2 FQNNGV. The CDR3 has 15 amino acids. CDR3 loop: CASSLGATGSYEQYF. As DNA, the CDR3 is TGTGCCAGCAGCTTAGGCGCAACAGGATCCTACGAGCAGTACTTC.

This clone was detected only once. CDR3 in DNA: TGTGCCAGCTGGCGGGGGGGTCTGGAGACCCAGTACTTC. Its protein is CASWRGGLETQYF. J is TRBJ2-5 and V is TRBV11-2; 9 bases fit TRBD2. V lost 8 bases to trimming and J lost 5 bases; unmatched junction nucleotides: 6. There are 13 residues in the CDR3. Germline CDR1 and CDR2: SGHAT and FQNNGV.

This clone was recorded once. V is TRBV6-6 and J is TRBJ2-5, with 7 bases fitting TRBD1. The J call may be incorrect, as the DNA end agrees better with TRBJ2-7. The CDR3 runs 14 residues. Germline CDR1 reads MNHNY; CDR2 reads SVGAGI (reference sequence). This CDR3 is CASADTGDPYEQYF. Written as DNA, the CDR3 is TGTGCCAGCGCTGATACAGGGGACCCCTACGAGCAGTACTTC.

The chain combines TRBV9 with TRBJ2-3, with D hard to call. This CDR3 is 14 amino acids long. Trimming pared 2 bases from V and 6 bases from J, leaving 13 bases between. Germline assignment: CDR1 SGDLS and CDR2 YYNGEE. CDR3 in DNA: TGTGCCAGCAGCGTCCGGGCGTATGCGGATACGCAGTATTTT. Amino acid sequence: CASSVRAYADTQYF. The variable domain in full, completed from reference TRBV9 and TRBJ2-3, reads DSGVTQTPKHLITATGQRVTLRCSPRSGDLSVYWYQQSLDQGLQFLIQYYNGEERAKGNILERFSAQQFPDLHSELNLSSLELGDSALYFCASSVRAYADTQYFGPGTRLTVL.

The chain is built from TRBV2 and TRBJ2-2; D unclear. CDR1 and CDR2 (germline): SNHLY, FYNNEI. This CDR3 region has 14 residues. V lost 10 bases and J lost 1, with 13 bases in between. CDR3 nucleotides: TGTGCCACCAAAATAGTGGGGAACACCGGGGAGCTGTTTTTT. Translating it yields CATKIVGNTGELFF.

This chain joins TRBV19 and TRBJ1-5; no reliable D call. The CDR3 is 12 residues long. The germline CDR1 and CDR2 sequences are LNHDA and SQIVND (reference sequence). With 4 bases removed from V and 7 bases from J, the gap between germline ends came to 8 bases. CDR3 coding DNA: TGTGCCAGTAGTACGGCTGGCCAGCCCCAGCATTTT. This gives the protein CASSTAGQPQHF.

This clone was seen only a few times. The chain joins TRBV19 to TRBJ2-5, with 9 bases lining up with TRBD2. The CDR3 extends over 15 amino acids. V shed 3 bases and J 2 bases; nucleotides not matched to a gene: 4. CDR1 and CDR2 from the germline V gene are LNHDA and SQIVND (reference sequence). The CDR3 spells CASSMRAGGQETQYF. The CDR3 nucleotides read TGTGCCAGTAGTATGAGGGCGGGGGGGCAAGAGACCCAGTACTTC.

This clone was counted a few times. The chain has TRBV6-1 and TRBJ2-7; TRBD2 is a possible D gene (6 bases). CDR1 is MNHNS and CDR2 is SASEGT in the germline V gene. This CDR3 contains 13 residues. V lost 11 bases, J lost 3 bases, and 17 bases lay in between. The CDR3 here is CAAARRGSYEQYF. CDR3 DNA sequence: TGTGCCGCCGCCCGCCGGGGGAGCTACGAGCAGTACTTC.

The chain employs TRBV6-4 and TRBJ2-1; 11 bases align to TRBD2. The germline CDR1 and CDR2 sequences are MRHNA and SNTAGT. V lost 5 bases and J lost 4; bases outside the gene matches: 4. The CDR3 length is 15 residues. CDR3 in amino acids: CASSYSGGAYNEQFF. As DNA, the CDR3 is TGTGCCAGCAGTTATAGCGGGGGGGCTTACAATGAGCAGTTCTTC.

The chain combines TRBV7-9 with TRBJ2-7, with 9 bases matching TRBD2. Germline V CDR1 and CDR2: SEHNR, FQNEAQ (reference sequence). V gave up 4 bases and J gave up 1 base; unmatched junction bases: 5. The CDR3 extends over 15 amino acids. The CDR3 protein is CASSSLAGISYEQYF. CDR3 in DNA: TGTGCCAGCAGCTCGCTAGCGGGGATTTCCTACGAGCAGTACTTC.

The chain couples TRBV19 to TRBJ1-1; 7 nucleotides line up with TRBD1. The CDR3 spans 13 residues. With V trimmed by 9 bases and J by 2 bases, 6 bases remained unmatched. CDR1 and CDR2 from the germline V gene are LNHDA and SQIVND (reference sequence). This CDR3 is CASGDRPNTEAFF. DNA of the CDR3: TGTGCCAGCGGGGACAGACCAAACACTGAAGCTTTCTTT.

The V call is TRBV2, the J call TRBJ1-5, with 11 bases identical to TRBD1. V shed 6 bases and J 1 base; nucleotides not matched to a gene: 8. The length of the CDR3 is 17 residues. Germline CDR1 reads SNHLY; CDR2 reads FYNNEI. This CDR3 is CASSRGQGVRSNQPQHF. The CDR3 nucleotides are TGTGCCAGCAGCAGGGGACAGGGGGTAAGGAGCAATCAGCCCCAGCATTTT.

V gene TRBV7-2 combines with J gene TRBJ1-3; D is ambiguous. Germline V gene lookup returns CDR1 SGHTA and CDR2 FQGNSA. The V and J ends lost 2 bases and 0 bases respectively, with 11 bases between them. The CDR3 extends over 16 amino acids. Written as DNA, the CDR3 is TGTGCCAGCAGCTTATCCGGCGCTCGCTCTGGAAACACCATATATTTT. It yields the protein CASSLSGARSGNTIYF. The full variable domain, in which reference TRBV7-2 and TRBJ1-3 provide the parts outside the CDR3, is GAGVSQSPSNKVTEKGKDVELRCDPISGHTALYWYRQSLGQGLEFLIYFQGNSAPDKSGLPSDRFSAERTGGSVSTLTIQRTQQEDSAVYLCASSLSGARSGNTIYFGEGSWLTVV.

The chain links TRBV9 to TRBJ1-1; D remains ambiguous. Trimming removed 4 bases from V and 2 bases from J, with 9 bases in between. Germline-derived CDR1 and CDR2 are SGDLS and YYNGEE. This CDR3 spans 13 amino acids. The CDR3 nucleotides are TGTGCCAGCAGCACCCCACAAAACACTGAAGCTTTCTTT. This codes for CASSTPQNTEAFF.

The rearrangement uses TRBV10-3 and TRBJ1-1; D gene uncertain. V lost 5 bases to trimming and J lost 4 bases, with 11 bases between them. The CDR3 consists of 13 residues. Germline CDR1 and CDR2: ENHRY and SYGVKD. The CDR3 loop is CAISPRLGTEAFF. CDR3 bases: TGTGCCATCAGTCCTAGGTTGGGCACTGAAGCTTTCTTT.

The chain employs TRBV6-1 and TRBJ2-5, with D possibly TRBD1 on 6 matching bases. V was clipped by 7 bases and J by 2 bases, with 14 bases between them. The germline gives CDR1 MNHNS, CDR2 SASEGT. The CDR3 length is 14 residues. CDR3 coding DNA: TGTGCCAGCAAACAGGGCGGCGATCAAGAGACCCAGTACTTC. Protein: CASKQGGDQETQYF.

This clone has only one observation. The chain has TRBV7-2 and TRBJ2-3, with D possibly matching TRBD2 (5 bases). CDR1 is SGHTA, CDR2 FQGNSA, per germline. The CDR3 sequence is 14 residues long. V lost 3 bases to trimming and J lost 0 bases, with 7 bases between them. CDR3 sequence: CASSLSGSTDTQYF. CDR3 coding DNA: TGTGCCAGCAGCTTGAGCGGAAGCACAGATACGCAGTATTTT.

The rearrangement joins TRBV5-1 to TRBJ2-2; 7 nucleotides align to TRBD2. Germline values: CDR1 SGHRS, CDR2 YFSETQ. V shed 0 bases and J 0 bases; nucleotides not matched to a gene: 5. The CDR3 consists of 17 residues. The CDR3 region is CASSLDSAGANTGELFF. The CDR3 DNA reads TGCGCCAGCAGCTTGGATTCGGCGGGGGCGAACACCGGGGAGCTGTTTTTT.

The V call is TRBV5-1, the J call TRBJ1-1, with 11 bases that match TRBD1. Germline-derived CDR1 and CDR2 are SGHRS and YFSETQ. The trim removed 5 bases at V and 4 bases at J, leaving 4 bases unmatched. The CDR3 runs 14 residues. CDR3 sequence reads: CASRLDRGRTEAFF. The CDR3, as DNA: TGCGCCAGCAGACTGGACAGGGGGCGCACTGAAGCTTTCTTT.

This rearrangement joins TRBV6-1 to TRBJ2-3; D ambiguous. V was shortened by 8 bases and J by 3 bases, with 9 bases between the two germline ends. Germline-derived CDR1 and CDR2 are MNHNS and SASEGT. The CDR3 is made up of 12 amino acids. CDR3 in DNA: TGTGCCAGCGGAGTGGGAACAGATACGCAGTATTTT. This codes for CASGVGTDTQYF.

CDR3 sequence: CAWRGGGARLDTQYF. CDR3 in DNA: TGTGCCTGGAGGGGCGGGGGGGCTCGTTTAGATACGCAGTATTTT. The chain uses TRBV30 and TRBJ2-3; 9 bases are shared with TRBD2. V trimming: 3 bases; J trimming: 5 bases; junction bases outside the gene matches: 9. CDR3 length: 15 residues. Germline CDR1 reads GTSNPN; CDR2 reads SVGIG (reference sequence). Full variable domain (remainder filled in from reference TRBV30 and TRBJ2-3): SQTIHQWPATLVQPVGSPLSLECTVEGTSNPNLYWYRQAAGRGLQLLFYSVGIGQISSEVPQNLSASRPQDRQFILSSKKLLLSDSGFYLCAWRGGGARLDTQYFGPGTRLTVL.